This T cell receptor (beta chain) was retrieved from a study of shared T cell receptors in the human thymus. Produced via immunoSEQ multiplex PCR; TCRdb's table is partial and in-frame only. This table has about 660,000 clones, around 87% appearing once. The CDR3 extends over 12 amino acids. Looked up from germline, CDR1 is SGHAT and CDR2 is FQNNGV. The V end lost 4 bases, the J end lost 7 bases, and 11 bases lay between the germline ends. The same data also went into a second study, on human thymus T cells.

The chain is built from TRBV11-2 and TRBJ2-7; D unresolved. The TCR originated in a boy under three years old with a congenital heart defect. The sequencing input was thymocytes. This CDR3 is CASSSPGPEQYF. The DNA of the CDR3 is TGTGCCAGCAGCTCTCCTGGGCCAGAGCAGTACTTC.